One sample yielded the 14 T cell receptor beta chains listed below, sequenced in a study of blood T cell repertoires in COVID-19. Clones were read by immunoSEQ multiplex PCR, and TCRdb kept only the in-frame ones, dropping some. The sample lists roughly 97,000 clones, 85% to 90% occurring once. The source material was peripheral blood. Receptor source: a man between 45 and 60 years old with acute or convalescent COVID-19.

CDR3 loop: CASRGTGGGLEQYF. DNA of the CDR3: TGTGCCAGCAGGGGGACTGGGGGAGGGCTCGAGCAGTACTTC. The rearrangement uses TRBV27 and TRBJ2-7; 7 bases map to TRBD2. The trim removed 6 bases at V and 6 bases at J, leaving 11 bases unmatched. CDR1 and CDR2 (germline): MNHEY, SMNVEV (reference sequence). The CDR3 extends over 14 amino acids.

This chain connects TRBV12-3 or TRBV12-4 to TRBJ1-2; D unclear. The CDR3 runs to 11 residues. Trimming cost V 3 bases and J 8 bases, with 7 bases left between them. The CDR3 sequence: CASSFAKGYTF. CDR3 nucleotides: TGTGCCAGCAGTTTTGCGAAGGGCTACACCTTC.

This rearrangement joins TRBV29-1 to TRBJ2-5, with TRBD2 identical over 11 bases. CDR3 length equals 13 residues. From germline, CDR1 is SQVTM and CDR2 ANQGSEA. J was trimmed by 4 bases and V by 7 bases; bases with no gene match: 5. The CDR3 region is CSGLAGGGETQYF. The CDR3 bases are TGCAGCGGCCTAGCGGGAGGCGGAGAGACCCAGTACTTC.

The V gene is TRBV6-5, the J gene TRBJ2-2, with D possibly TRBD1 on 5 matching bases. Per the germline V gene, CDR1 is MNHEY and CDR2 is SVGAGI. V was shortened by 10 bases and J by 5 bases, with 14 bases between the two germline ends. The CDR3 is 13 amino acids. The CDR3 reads CATTPPGTGELFF. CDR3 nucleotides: TGTGCCACCACTCCACCAGGGACCGGGGAGCTGTTTTTT.

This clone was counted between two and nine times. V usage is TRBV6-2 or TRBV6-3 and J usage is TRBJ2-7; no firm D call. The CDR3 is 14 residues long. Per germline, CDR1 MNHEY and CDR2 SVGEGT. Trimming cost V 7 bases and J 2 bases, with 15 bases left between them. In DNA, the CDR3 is TGTGCCAGCACCCCACCTATACGCCCCTACGAGCAGTACTTC. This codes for CASTPPIRPYEQYF.

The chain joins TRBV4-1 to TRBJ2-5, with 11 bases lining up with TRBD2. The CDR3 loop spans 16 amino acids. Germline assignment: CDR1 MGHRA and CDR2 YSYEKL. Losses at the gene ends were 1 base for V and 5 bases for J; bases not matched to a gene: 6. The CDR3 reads CASSQGLAGSRETQYF. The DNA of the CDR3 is TGCGCCAGCAGCCAAGGACTAGCGGGAAGCCGGGAGACCCAGTACTTC.

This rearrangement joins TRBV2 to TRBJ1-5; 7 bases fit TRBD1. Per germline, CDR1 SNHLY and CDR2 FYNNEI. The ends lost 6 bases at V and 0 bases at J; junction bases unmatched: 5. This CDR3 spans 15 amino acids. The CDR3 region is CASSRDSDSNQPQHF. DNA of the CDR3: TGTGCCAGCAGCAGGGACAGCGATAGCAATCAGCCCCAGCATTTT.

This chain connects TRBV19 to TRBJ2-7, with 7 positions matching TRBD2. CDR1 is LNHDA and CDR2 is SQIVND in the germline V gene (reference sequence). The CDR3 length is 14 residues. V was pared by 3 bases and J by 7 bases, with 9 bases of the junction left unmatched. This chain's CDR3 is CASSMSAGVGEQYF. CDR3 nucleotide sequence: TGTGCCAGTAGTATGAGCGCGGGAGTGGGGGAGCAGTACTTC.

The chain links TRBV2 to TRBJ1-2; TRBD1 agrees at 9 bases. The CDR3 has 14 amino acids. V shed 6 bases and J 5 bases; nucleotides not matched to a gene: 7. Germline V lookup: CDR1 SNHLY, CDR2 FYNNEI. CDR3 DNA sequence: TGTGCCAGCAGAGAACAGGGGGCATCGTATGGCTACACCTTC. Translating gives CASREQGASYGYTF. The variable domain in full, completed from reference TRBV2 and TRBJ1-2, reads EPEVTQTPSHQVTQMGQEVILRCVPISNHLYFYWYRQILGQKVEFLVSFYNNEISEKSEIFDDQFSVERPDGSNFTLKIRSTKLEDSAMYFCASREQGASYGYTFGSGTRLTVV.

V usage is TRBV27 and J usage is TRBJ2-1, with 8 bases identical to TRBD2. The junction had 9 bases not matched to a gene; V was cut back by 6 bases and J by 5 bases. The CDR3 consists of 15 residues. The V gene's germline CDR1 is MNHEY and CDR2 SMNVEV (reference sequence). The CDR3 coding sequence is TGTGCCAGCAGCCTACCGGGACTAGGAAACAATGAGCAGTTCTTC. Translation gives CASSLPGLGNNEQFF.

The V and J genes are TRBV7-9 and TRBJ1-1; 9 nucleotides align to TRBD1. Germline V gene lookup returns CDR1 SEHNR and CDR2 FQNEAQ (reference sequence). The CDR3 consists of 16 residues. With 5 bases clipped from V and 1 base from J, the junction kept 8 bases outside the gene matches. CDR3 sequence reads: CASSPEDRGRNTEAFF. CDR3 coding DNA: TGTGCCAGCAGCCCAGAGGACAGGGGAAGGAACACTGAAGCTTTCTTT.

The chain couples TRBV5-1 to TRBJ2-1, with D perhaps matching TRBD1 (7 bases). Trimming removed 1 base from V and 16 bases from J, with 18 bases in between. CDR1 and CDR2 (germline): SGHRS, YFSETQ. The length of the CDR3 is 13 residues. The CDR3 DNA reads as TGCGCCAGCAGCTTGCAGGGGGACTTTTCATATTTCTTC. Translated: CASSLQGDFSYFF.

The CDR3 loop reads CASSDGARGLNTEAFF. The CDR3 nucleotides are TGTGCCAGCAGTGATGGGGCGAGGGGGCTCAACACTGAAGCTTTCTTT. The rearrangement uses TRBV6-1 and TRBJ1-1; 7 nucleotides agree with TRBD1. Germline V gives CDR1 MNHNS, CDR2 SASEGT. The CDR3 loop spans 16 amino acids. Unmatched junction bases numbered 9, after V lost 3 bases and J lost 2 bases.

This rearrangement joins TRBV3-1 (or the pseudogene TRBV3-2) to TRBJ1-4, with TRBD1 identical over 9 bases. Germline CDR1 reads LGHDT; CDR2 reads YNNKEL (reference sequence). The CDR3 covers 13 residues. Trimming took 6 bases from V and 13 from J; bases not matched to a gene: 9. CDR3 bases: TGTGCCAGCAGTCGAAACAGGGGGCTGATACTGTTTTTT. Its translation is CASSRNRGLILFF.